This TCR beta chain stems from a study of blood T cell repertoires in COVID-19. About the study: From the United States, Italy and Spain came samples of acute and convalescent COVID-19. Sample material is recorded as cDNA or gDNA derived from T cells, B-cell-depleted T cells, or PBMCs.

This clone occurred once. In the study's own analysis: Reference gene primer amplification yielded estimated nucleated cell counts. Clones were sequenced by immunoSEQ multiplex PCR, and TCRdb holds only the in-frame ones, with some missing. V and J calls and clone size are given by that table; D and trimming were obtained from the DNA. The sample records around 170,000 clones, 88% being singletons. This CDR3 contains 14 residues. V was shortened by 1 base and J by 0 bases, with 7 bases between the two germline ends. Germline V gene data show CDR1 as SGHKS and CDR2 as YYEKEE (reference sequence). The chain links TRBV5-5 to TRBJ1-2; no clear D gene. Sequencing was carried out using peripheral blood. The source of this sequence is a man aged 55 to 69 with acute or convalescent COVID-19. CDR3: CASSLWGANYGYTF. The CDR3 region has the DNA TGTGCCAGCAGCTTGTGGGGAGCTAACTATGGCTACACCTTC.